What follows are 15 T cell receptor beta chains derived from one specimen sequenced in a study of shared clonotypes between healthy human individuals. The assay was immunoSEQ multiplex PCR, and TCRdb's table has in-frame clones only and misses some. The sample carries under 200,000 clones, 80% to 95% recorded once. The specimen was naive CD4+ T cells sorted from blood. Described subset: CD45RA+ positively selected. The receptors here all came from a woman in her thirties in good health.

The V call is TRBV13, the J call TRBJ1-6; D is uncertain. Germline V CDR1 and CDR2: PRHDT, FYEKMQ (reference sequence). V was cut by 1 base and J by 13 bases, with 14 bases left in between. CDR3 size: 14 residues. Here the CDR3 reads CASSLAPGAKPLHF. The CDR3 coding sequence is TGTGCCAGCAGCTTAGCTCCGGGAGCAAAGCCCCTCCACTTT.

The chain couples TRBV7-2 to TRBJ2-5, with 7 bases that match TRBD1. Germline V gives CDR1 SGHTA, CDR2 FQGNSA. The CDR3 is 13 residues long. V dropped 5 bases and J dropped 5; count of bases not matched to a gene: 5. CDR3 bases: TGTGCCAGCAGCGTCAACAGGGGTGAGACCCAGTACTTC. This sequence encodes CASSVNRGETQYF. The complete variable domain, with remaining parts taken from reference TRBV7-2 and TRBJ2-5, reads GAGVSQSPSNKVTEKGKDVELRCDPISGHTALYWYRQSLGQGLEFLIYFQGNSAPDKSGLPSDRFSAERTGGSVSTLTIQRTQQEDSAVYLCASSVNRGETQYFGPGTRLLVL.

The CDR3 sequence: CASSLMTFEKLFF. In DNA, the CDR3 is TGTGCCAGCAGCTTAATGACATTTGAAAAACTGTTTTTT. The chain links TRBV7-9 to TRBJ1-4; D not resolved. This CDR3 contains 13 residues. CDR1 is SEHNR, CDR2 FQNEAQ, per germline (reference sequence). Trimming took 2 bases from V and 7 from J, leaving 8 bases between them.

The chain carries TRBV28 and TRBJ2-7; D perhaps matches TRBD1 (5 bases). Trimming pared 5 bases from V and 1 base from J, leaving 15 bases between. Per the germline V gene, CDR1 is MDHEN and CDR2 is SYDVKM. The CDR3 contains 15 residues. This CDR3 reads CASSSSGHFSYEQYF. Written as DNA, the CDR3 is TGTGCCAGCAGTAGTTCAGGGCATTTTTCCTACGAGCAGTACTTC.

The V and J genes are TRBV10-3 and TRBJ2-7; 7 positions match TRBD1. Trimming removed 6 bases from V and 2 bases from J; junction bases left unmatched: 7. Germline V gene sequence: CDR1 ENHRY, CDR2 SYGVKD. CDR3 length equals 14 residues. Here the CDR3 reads CAIRGTELTYEQYF. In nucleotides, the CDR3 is TGTGCCATCAGGGGGACAGAACTCACCTACGAGCAGTACTTC.

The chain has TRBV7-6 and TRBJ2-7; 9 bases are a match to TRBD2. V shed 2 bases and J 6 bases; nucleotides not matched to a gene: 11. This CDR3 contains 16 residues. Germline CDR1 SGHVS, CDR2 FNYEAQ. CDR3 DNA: TGTGCCAGCAGCTTAAGCGCGCGCGCGGGAGGGCGCGAGCAGTACTTC. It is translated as CASSLSARAGGREQYF.

CDR3 nucleotide sequence: TGTGCCAGCAGCCAAGCATCCGAGCAGTACTTC. It specifies CASSQASEQYF. The chain has TRBV14 and TRBJ2-7; D is undetermined. V was shortened by 1 base and J by 6 bases, with 4 bases between the two germline ends. In germline, CDR1 is SGHDN, CDR2 FVKESK. The CDR3 is 11 amino acids.

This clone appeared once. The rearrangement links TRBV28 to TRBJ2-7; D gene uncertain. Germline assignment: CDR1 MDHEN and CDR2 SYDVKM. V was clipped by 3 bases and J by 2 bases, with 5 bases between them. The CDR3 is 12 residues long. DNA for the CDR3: TGTGCCAGCAGTTTGCTCACCTACGAGCAGTACTTC. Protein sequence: CASSLLTYEQYF.

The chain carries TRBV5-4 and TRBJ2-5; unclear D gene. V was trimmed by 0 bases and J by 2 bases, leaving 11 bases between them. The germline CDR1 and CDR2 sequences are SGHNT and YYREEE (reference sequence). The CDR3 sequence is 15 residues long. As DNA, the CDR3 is TGTGCCAGCAGCTTGGATGTGGGTCAGCAAGAGACCCAGTACTTC. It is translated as CASSLDVGQQETQYF.

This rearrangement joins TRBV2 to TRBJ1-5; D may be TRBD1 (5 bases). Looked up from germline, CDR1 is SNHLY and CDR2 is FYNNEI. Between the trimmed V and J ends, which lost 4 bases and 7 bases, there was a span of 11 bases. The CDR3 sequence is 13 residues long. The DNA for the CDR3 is TGTGCCAGCAGTGTTAGAGGGGACCAGCCCCAGCATTTT. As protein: CASSVRGDQPQHF.

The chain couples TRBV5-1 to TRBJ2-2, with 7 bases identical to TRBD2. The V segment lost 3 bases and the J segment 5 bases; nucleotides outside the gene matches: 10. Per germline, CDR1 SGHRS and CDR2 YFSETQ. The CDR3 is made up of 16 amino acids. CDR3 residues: CASSWSGSGKTGELFF. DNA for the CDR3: TGCGCCAGCAGCTGGTCGGGGAGCGGGAAAACCGGGGAGCTGTTTTTT.

The CDR3 DNA is TGCAGCGTTATCACAGGTTTACACTCCTACGAGCAGTACTTC. This gives the protein CSVITGLHSYEQYF. This chain links TRBV29-1 with TRBJ2-7; possibly TRBD1 for D (5 bases). The CDR3 covers 14 residues. Trimming left V 5 bases short and J 0 bases short, with 14 bases between. From germline, CDR1 is SQVTM and CDR2 ANQGSEA.

The CDR3 nucleotides read TGTCCTGGGAGCTCTGCCAGCGAACAAAGTCGGGCCAACGTCCTGACTTTC. It translates to CPGSSASEQSRANVLTF. This sequence joins TRBV22-1 and TRBJ2-6; the listed D gene, TRBD2, was not tested against the DNA. TRBV22-1 is listed as a pseudogene. This CDR3 spans 17 amino acids.

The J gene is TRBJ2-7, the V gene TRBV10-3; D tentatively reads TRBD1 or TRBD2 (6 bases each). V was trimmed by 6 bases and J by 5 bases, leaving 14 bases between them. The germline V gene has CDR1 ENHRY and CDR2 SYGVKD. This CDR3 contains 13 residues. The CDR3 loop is CAIRPGAAHEQYF. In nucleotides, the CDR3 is TGTGCCATCAGGCCGGGGGCGGCCCACGAGCAGTACTTC.

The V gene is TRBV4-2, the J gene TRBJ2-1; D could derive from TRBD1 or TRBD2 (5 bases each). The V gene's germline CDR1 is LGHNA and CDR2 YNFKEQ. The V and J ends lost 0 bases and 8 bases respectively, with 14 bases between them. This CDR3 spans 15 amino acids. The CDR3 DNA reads TGTGCCAGCAGCCAAGATATGGGGGAGCCTGATGAGCAGTTCTTC. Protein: CASSQDMGEPDEQFF.